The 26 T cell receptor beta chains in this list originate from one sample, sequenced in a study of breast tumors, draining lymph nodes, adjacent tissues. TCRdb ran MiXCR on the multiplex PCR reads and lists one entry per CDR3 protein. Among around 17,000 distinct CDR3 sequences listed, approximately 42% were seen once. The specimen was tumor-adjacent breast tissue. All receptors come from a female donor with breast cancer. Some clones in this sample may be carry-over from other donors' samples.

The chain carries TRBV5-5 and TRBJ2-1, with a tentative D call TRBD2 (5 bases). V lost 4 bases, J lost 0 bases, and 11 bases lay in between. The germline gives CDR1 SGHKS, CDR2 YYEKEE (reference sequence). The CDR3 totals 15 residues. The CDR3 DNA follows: TGTGCCAGCAGCACCAGCGGAAGCTCCTACAATGAGCAGTTCTTC. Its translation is CASSTSGSSYNEQFF.

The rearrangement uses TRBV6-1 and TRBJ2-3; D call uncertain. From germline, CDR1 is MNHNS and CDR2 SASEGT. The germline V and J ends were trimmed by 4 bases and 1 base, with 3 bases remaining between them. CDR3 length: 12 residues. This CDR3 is CASSVGTDTQYF. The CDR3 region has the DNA TGTGCCAGCAGTGTGGGCACAGATACGCAGTATTTT.

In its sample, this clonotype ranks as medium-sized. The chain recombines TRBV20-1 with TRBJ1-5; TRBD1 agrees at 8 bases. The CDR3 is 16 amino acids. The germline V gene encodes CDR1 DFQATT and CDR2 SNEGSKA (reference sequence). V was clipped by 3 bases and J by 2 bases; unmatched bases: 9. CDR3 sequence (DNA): TGCAGTGCTAGCCGCAGGGGGCTTAGTGGCAATCAGCCCCAGCATTTT. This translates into CSASRRGLSGNQPQHF.

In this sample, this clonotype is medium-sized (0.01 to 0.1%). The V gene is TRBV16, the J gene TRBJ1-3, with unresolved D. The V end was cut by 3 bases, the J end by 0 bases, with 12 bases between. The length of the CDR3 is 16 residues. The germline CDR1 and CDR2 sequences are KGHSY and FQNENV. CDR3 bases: TGTGCCAGCAGCCATCTAAAGTCGAGCTCTGGAAACACCATATATTTT. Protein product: CASSHLKSSSGNTIYF.

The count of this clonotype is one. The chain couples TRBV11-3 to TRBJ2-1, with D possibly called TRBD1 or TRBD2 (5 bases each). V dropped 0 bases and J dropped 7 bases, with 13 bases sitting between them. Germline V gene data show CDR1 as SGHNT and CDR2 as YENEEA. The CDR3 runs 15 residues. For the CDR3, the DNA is TGTGCCAGCAGCTTAGAAGGGCTAGCAGGGAATGAGCAGTTCTTC. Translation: CASSLEGLAGNEQFF. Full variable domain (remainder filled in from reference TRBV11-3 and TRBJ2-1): EAGVVQSPRYKIIEKKQPVAFWCNPISGHNTLYWYLQNLGQGPELLIRYENEEAVDDSQLPKDRFSAERLKGVDSTLKIQPAELGDSAVYLCASSLEGLAGNEQFFGPGTRLTVL.

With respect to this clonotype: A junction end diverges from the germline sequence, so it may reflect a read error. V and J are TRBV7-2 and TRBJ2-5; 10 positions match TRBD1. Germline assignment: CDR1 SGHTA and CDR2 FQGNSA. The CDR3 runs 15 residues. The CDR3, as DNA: TGTGCCAGCAGCCAGGGGACAGGGGTATCGGAGACCCAGTCCTTC. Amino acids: CASSQGTGVSETQSF. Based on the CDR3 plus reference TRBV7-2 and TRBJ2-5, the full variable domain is GAGVSQSPSNKVTEKGKDVELRCDPISGHTALYWYRQSLGQGLEFLIYFQGNSAPDKSGLPSDRFSAERTGGSVSTLTIQRTQQEDSAVYLCASSQGTGVSETQSFGPGTRLLVL.

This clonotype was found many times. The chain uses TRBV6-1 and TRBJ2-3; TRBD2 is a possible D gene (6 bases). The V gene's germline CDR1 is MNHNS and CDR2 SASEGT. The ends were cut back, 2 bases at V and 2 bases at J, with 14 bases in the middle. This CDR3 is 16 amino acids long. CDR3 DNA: TGTGCCAGCAGTGAACCCCCTAGCGCTTACACAGATACGCAGTATTTT. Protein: CASSEPPSAYTDTQYF.

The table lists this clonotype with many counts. DNA for the CDR3: TGTGCCAGCACCTCGGGGGATAGTGGCTCCTACGAGCAGTACTTC. It specifies CASTSGDSGSYEQYF. The rearrangement uses TRBV28 and TRBJ2-7; D possibly corresponds to TRBD2 (6 bases). The CDR3 has 15 amino acids. CDR1 is MDHEN, CDR2 SYDVKM, per germline. The V end was cut by 7 bases, the J end by 0 bases, with 16 bases between.

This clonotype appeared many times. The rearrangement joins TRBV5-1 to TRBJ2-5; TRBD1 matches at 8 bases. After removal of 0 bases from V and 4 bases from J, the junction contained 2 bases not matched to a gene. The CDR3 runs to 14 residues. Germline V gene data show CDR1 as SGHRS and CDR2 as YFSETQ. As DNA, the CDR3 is TGCGCCAGCAGCTTGGCCGGACAGGGAGAGACCCAGTACTTC. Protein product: CASSLAGQGETQYF.

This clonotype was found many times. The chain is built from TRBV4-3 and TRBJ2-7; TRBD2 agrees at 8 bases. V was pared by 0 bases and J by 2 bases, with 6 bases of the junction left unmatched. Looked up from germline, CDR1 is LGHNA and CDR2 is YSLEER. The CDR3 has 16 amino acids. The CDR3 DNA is TGCGCCAGCAGCCAAGATCTTCGGGGGGGGACCTACGAGCAGTACTTC. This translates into CASSQDLRGGTYEQYF.

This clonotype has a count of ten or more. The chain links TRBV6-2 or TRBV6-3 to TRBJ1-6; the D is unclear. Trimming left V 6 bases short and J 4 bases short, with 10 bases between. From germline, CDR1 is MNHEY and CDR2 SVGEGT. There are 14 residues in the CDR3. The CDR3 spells CASRVGSYNSPLHF. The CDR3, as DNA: TGTGCCAGCAGAGTTGGCAGTTATAATTCACCCCTCCACTTT.

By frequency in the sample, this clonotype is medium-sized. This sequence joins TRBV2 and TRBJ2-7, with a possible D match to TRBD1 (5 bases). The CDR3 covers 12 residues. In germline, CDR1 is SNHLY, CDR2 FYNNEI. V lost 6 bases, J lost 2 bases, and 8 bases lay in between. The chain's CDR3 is CASRGDTYEQYF. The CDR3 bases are TGTGCCAGCAGAGGGGATACCTACGAGCAGTACTTC.

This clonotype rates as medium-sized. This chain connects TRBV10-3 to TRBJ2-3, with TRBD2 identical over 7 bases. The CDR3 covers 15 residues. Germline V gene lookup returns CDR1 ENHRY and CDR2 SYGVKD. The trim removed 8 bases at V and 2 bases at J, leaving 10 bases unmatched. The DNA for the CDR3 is TGTGCCATCGCGCCTAGCGGCCACCCCACAGATACGCAGTATTTT. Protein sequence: CAIAPSGHPTDTQYF.

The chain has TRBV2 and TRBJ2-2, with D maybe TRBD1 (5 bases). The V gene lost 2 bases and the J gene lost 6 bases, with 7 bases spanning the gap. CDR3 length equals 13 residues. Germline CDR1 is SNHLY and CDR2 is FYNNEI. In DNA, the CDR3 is TGTGCCAGCAGTGAAAGGGGATCCGGGGAGCTGTTTTTT. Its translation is CASSERGSGELFF.

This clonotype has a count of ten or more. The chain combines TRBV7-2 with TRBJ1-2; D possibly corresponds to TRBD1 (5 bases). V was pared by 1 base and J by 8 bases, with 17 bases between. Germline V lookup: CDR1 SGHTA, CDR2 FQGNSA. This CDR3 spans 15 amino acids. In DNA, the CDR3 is TGTGCCAGCAGCTTAGGAGGGGTCGCATTCCGGGGCTACACCTTC. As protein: CASSLGGVAFRGYTF.

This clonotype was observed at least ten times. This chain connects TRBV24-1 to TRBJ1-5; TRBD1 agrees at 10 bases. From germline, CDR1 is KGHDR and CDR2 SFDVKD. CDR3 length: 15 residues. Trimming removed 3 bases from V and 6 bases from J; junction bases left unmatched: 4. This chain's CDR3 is CATSDGTGDSQPQHF. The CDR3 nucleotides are TGTGCCACCAGTGATGGGACAGGGGACAGTCAGCCCCAGCATTTT.

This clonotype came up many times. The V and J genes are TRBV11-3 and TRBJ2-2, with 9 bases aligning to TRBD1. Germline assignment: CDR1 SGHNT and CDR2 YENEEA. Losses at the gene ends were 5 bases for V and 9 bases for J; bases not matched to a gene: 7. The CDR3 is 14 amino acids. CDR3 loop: CASSPDRGARELFF. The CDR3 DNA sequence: TGTGCCAGCAGCCCAGACAGGGGGGCCAGGGAGCTGTTTTTT.

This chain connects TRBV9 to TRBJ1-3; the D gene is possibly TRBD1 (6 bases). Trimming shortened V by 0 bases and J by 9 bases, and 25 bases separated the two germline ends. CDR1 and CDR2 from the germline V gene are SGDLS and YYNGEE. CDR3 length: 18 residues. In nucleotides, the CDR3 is TGTGCCAGCAGCGTAGGATGGCAGGGGAAGGTGGTCCGGGTCACCATATATTTT. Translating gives CASSVGWQGKVVRVTIYF.

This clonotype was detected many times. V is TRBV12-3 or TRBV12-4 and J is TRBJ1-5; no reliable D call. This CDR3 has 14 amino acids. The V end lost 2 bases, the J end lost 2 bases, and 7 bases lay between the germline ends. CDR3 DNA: TGTGCCAGCAGTTTAATACAAGGCAATCAGCCCCAGCATTTT. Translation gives CASSLIQGNQPQHF.

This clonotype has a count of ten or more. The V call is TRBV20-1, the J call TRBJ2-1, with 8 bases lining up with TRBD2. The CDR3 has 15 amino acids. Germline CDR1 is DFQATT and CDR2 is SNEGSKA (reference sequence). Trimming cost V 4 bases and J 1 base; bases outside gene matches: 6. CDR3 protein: CSAIRTSSSYNEQFF. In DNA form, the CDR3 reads TGCAGTGCTATCCGGACTAGCAGTTCCTACAATGAGCAGTTCTTC.

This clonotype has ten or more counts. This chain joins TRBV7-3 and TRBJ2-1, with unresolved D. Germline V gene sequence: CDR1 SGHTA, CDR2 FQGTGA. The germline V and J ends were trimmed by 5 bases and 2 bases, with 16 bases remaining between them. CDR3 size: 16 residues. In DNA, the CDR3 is TGTGCCAGCAGCCCGATAGCTGATGTGGCCTACAATGAGCAGTTCTTC. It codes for CASSPIADVAYNEQFF.

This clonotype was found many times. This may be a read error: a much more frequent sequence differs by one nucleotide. For the CDR3, the DNA is TGCAGTGCTAGAGACCGGGAGGGCCTCTCCGAGCAGTACTTC. Amino acids: CSARDREGLSEQYF. This chain links TRBV20-1 with TRBJ2-7, with 8 bases matching TRBD2. With V trimmed by 0 bases and J by 6 bases, 7 bases remained unmatched. CDR1 and CDR2 from the germline V gene are DFQATT and SNEGSKA (reference sequence). CDR3 length equals 14 residues.

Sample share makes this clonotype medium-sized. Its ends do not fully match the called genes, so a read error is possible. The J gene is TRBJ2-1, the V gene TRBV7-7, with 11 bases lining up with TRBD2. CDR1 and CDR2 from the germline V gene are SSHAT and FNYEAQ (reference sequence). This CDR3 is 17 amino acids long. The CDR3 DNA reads TGTGCTAGCAGCTTAGGTAGCGGGAGGGCCGCGGTAAATGAGCAGTTCTTC. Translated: CASSLGSGRAAVNEQFF.

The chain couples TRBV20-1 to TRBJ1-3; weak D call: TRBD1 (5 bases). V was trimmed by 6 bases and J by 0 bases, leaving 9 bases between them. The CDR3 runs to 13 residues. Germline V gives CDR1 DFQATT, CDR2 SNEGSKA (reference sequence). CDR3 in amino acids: CSADSSSGNTIYF. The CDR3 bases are TGCAGTGCAGACAGTTCCTCTGGAAACACCATATATTTT.

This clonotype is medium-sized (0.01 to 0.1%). The CDR3 DNA is TGTGCCAGCAGTTCCTCCAGCGGGACCCTCAGAGACGAGCAGTACTTC. Its translation: CASSSSSGTLRDEQYF. V usage is TRBV12-3 or TRBV12-4 and J usage is TRBJ2-7, with 7 nucleotides matching TRBD2. This CDR3 has 16 residues. V lost 4 bases to trimming and J lost 5 bases; unmatched junction nucleotides: 14.

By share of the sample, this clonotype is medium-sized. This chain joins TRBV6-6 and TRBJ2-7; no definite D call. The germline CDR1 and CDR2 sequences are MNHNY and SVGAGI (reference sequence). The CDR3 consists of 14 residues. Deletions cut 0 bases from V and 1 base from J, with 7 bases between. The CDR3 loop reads CASSYSARSYEQYF. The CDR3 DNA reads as TGTGCCAGCAGTTACTCGGCCAGATCCTACGAGCAGTACTTC.